Listed below are T cell receptor beta chains from one sample, sequenced in a study of blood T cell repertoires in COVID-19. The assay was immunoSEQ multiplex PCR, and TCRdb's table has in-frame clones only and misses some. Seen here are roughly 140,000 clones, about 80% observed once, and the top ten hold around 7%. Source material: PBMCs or T cells enriched from blood (not recorded which). The receptors were gathered from a man in his forties or fifties who had recovered from COVID-19. The CDR3 runs from the conserved cysteine through the conserved F or W. D genes are given only for firm matches. The size of a clone is reported for some rows only, either as once, few or many, or as a class for expanded clones.

v_call: TRBV30; clone_size: .; j_call: TRBJ1-1; d_call: .; cdr3_nt: TGTGCCTGGACAGCGGAGGGGACTGAAGCTTTCTTT; cdr3_aa: CAWTAEGTEAFF
v_call: TRBV19; clone_size: .; j_call: TRBJ1-5; d_call: .; cdr3_nt: TGTGCCAGTAGTGTACAGGGAAGCAATCAGCCCCAGCATTTT; cdr3_aa: CASSVQGSNQPQHF
v_call: TRBV2; clone_size: .; j_call: TRBJ2-2; d_call: TRBD1; cdr3_nt: TGTGCCACCAAAGACAGGGGGGTATCCGGGGAGCTGTTTTTT; cdr3_aa: CATKDRGVSGELFF
v_call: TRBV5-1; clone_size: .; j_call: TRBJ2-2; d_call: TRBD2; cdr3_nt: TGCGCCAGCAGCTTCAGCGGGGACGGTAACGGGGAGCTGTTTTTT; cdr3_aa: CASSFSGDGNGELFF
v_call: TRBV15; clone_size: .; j_call: TRBJ1-4; d_call: .; cdr3_nt: TGTGCCACCAGCAGCGTCAATGAAAAACTGTTTTTT; cdr3_aa: CATSSVNEKLFF
v_call: TRBV9; clone_size: .; j_call: TRBJ1-1; d_call: .; cdr3_nt: TGTGCCAGCAGCGTAGAGTGGGTGGCGGACTCTGAAGCTTTCTTT; cdr3_aa: CASSVEWVADSEAFF
v_call: TRBV15; clone_size: .; j_call: TRBJ2-7; d_call: .; cdr3_nt: TGTGCCACCAGCAGAACCACTTCCTACGAGCAGTACTTC; cdr3_aa: CATSRTTSYEQYF
v_call: TRBV18; clone_size: .; j_call: TRBJ2-3; d_call: TRBD1; cdr3_nt: TGTGCCAGCTCACGACAGGGGCTAAATCTCATAGGGGCAGATACGCAGTATTTT; cdr3_aa: CASSRQGLNLIGADTQYF
v_call: TRBV18; clone_size: few; j_call: TRBJ2-7; d_call: .; cdr3_nt: TGTGCCAGCTCACCGGACACATACGAGCAGTACTTC; cdr3_aa: CASSPDTYEQYF
v_call: TRBV19; clone_size: .; j_call: TRBJ1-6; d_call: TRBD1; cdr3_nt: TGTGCCAGTAGTACCGGGACAGAGGTGAAGTCACCCCTCCACTTT; cdr3_aa: CASSTGTEVKSPLHF
v_call: TRBV4-3; clone_size: .; j_call: TRBJ1-2; d_call: TRBD1; cdr3_nt: TGCGCCAGCAGCCAAGGGACAGGCGGCTACACCTTC; cdr3_aa: CASSQGTGGYTF
v_call: TRBV19; clone_size: .; j_call: TRBJ2-7; d_call: TRBD1; cdr3_nt: TGTGCCAGTAAGGACGGACAGGGACGATTCGACGAGCAGTACTTC; cdr3_aa: CASKDGQGRFDEQYF
v_call: TRBV19; clone_size: .; j_call: TRBJ2-7; d_call: .; cdr3_nt: TGTGCCAGTAGCCAAGGGGTTACCTACGAGCAGTACTTC; cdr3_aa: CASSQGVTYEQYF
v_call: TRBV5-6; clone_size: once; j_call: TRBJ2-1; d_call: .; cdr3_nt: TGTGCCAGCAGCCGGCGGGCCAATGAGCAGTTCTTC; cdr3_aa: CASSRRANEQFF
v_call: TRBV12-3/TRBV12-4; clone_size: .; j_call: TRBJ1-1; d_call: .; cdr3_nt: TGTGCCAGCAGTTTGTCGGGGGTTACTGAAGCTTTCTTT; cdr3_aa: CASSLSGVTEAFF
v_call: TRBV5-1; clone_size: .; j_call: TRBJ2-7; d_call: .; cdr3_nt: TGCGCCAGCCACCTACAGGAAGGGACCTACGAGCAGTACTTC; cdr3_aa: CASHLQEGTYEQYF
v_call: TRBV11-2; clone_size: .; j_call: TRBJ1-2; d_call: TRBD1; cdr3_nt: TGTGCCAGCAGCTCGACAGGGGAGCGGGGCTACACCTTC; cdr3_aa: CASSSTGERGYTF
v_call: TRBV7-6; clone_size: .; j_call: TRBJ2-7; d_call: TRBD1; cdr3_nt: TGTGCCAGCAGCCCAAGGGACAGCTCCTTATACGAGCAGTACTTC; cdr3_aa: CASSPRDSSLYEQYF
v_call: TRBV13; clone_size: medium-sized; j_call: TRBJ2-2; d_call: TRBD1; cdr3_nt: TGTGCCAGCAGCTTAGAGGGACAGGCAAACACCGGGGAGCTGTTTTTT; cdr3_aa: CASSLEGQANTGELFF
v_call: TRBV15; clone_size: few; j_call: TRBJ2-7; d_call: TRBD1; cdr3_nt: TGTGCCACCAGTGGACAGGGGAATACCTACGAGCAGTACTTC; cdr3_aa: CATSGQGNTYEQYF
v_call: TRBV19; clone_size: .; j_call: TRBJ2-2; d_call: TRBD1; cdr3_nt: TGTGCCAGTAGTCGAGGACAGGTCATCGGGGAGCTGTTTTTT; cdr3_aa: CASSRGQVIGELFF
v_call: TRBV2; clone_size: .; j_call: TRBJ2-5; d_call: TRBD2; cdr3_nt: TGTGCCAGCAAGGTCTCTCCGCGGGGGGGAGAGACCCAGTACTTC; cdr3_aa: CASKVSPRGGETQYF
v_call: TRBV19; clone_size: few; j_call: TRBJ1-5; d_call: TRBD1; cdr3_nt: TGTGCCAGTAGTTGGTCAGGGGGCTTAAATCAGCCCCAGCATTTT; cdr3_aa: CASSWSGGLNQPQHF
v_call: TRBV6-2/TRBV6-3; clone_size: .; j_call: TRBJ2-7; d_call: TRBD1; cdr3_nt: TGTGCCAGCAGTTTCACCCCGGGACAGATCTCCTACGAGCAGTACTTC; cdr3_aa: CASSFTPGQISYEQYF
v_call: TRBV3-1/TRBV3-2; clone_size: .; j_call: TRBJ2-5; d_call: .; cdr3_nt: TGTGCCAGCAGCCAAGGCCGAGGGCGAAAGACCCAGTACTTC; cdr3_aa: CASSQGRGRKTQYF
v_call: TRBV6-5; clone_size: .; j_call: TRBJ2-7; d_call: .; cdr3_nt: TGTGCCAGCAGTTCCAGGCACTCCTACGAGCAGTACTTC; cdr3_aa: CASSSRHSYEQYF
v_call: TRBV7-8; clone_size: .; j_call: TRBJ2-5; d_call: .; cdr3_nt: TGTGCCAGCAGCAACCGGGACGGGAGCCTGGCCCAGTACTTC; cdr3_aa: CASSNRDGSLAQYF
v_call: TRBV6-5; clone_size: .; j_call: TRBJ1-1; d_call: TRBD1; cdr3_nt: TGTGCCAGCAGGGACAGGATCGGCACTGAAGCTTTCTTT; cdr3_aa: CASRDRIGTEAFF
v_call: TRBV6-4; clone_size: few; j_call: TRBJ2-1; d_call: TRBD2; cdr3_nt: TGTGCCAGCAGTACTAGCGGGGGGGCCAATGAGCAGTTCTTC; cdr3_aa: CASSTSGGANEQFF
v_call: TRBV5-1; clone_size: once; j_call: TRBJ2-5; d_call: .; cdr3_nt: TGCGCCAGCAGCTTGGCCGGGGTACAAGAGACCCAGTACTTC; cdr3_aa: CASSLAGVQETQYF